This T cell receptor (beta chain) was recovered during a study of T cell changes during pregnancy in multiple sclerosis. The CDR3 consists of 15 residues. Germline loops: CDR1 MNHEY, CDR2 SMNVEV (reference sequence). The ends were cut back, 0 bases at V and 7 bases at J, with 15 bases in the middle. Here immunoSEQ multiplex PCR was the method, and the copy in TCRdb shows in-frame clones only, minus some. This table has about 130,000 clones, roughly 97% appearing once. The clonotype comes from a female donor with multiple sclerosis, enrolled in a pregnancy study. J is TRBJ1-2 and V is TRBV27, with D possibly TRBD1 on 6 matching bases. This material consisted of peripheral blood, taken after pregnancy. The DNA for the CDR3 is TGTGCCAGCAGTTTATCAGCTGGACAGCGAGTTGGCTACACCTTC. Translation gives CASSLSAGQRVGYTF.